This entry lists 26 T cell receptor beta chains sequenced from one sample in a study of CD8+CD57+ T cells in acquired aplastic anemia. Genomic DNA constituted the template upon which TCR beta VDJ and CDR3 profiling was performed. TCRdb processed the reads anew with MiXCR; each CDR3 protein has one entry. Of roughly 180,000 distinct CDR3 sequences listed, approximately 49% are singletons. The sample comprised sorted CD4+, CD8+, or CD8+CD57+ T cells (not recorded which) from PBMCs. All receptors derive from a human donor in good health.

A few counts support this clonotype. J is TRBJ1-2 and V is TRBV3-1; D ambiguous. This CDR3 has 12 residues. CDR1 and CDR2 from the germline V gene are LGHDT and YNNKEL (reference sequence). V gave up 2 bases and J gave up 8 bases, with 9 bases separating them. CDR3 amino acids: CASSQLLRGYTF. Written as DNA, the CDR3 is TGTGCCAGCAGCCAACTTCTCCGCGGCTACACCTTC.

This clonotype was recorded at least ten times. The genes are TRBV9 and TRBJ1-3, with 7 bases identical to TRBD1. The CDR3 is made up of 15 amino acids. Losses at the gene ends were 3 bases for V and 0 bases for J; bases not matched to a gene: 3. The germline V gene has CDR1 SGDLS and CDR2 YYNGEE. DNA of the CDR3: TGTGCCAGCAGCGGGACAGGAGGCTCTGGAAACACCATATATTTT. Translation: CASSGTGGSGNTIYF.

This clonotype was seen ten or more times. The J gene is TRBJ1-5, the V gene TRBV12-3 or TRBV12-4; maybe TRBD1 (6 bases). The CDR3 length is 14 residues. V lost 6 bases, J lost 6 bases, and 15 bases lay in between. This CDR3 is CASRSTGWGQPQHF. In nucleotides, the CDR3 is TGTGCCAGCAGATCAACAGGGTGGGGTCAGCCCCAGCATTTT.

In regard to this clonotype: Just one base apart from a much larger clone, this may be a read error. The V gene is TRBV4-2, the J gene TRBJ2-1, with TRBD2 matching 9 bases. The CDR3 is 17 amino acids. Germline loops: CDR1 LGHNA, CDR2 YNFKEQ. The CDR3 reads CASSQDPASGTYNVQFF. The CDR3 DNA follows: TGTGCCAGCAGCCAAGATCCGGCTAGCGGGACCTACAATGTGCAGTTCTTC.

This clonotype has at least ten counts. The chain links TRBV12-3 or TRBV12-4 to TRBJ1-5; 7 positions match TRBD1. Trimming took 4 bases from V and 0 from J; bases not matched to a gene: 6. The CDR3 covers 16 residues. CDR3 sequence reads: CASSSRQGGSNQPQHF. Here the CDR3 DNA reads TGTGCCAGCAGTTCCCGACAGGGCGGTAGCAATCAGCCCCAGCATTTT.

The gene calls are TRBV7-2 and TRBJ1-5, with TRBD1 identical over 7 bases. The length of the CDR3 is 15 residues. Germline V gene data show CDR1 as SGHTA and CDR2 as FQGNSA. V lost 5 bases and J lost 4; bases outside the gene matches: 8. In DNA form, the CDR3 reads TGTGCCAGCAGCGAGGGGGCGGCCGGTAATCAGCCCCAGCATTTT. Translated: CASSEGAAGNQPQHF.

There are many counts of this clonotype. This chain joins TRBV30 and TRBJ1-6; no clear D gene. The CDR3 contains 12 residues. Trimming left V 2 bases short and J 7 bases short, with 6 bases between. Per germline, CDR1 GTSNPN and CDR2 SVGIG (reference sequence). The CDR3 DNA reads TGTGCCTGGAGTTCGGCCAATTCACCCCTCCACTTT. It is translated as CAWSSANSPLHF.

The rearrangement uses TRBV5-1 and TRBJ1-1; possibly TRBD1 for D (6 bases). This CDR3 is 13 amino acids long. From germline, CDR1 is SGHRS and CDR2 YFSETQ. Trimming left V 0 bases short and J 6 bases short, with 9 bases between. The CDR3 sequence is CASSLDRAAEAFF. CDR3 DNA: TGCGCCAGCAGCTTGGACAGGGCAGCTGAAGCTTTCTTT.

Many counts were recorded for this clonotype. The CDR3 protein is CAISRTSGTYEQYF. The CDR3 bases are TGTGCCATCAGTAGGACTAGCGGGACCTACGAGCAGTACTTC. The chain employs TRBV10-3 and TRBJ2-7; 12 bases match TRBD2. Germline CDR1 ENHRY, CDR2 SYGVKD. This CDR3 contains 14 residues. The trim removed 5 bases at V and 2 bases at J, leaving 1 base unmatched.

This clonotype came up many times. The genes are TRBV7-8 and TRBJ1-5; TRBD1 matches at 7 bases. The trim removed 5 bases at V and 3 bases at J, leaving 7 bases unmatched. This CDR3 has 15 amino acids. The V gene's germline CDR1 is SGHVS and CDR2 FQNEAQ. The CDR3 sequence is CASSQRQGSNQPQHF. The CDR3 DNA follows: TGTGCCAGCAGCCAGCGACAGGGCTCCAATCAGCCCCAGCATTTT.

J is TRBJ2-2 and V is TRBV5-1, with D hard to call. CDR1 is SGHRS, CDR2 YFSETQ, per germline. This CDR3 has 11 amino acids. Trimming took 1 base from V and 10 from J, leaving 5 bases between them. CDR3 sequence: CASSLSAELFF. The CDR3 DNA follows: TGCGCCAGCAGCTTGTCCGCGGAGCTGTTTTTT.

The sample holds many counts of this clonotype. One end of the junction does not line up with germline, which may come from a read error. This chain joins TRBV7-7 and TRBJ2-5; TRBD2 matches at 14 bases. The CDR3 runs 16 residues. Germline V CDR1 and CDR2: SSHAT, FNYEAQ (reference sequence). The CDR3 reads CASSLGTSGRVETQYF. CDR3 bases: TGTGCTAGCAGCCTTGGGACTAGCGGGAGAGTAGAGACCCAGTACTTC.

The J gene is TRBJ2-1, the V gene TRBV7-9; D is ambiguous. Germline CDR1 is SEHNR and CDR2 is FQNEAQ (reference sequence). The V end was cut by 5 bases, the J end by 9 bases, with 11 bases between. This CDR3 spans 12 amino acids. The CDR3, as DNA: TGTGCCAGCAGCCCCCCCCTCAGTGAGCAGTTCTTC. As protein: CASSPPLSEQFF.

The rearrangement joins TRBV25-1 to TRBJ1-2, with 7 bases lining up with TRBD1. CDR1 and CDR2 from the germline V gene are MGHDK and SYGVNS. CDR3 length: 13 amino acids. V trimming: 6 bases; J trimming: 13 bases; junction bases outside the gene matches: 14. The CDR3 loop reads CASSDRESYGLTF. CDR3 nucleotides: TGTGCCAGCAGCGACAGGGAGAGCTATGGCCTCACCTTC.

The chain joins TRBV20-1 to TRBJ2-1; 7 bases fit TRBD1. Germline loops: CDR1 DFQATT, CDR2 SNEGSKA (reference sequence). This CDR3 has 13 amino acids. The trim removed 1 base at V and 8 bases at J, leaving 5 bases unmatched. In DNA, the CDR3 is TGCAGTGCTAGAGGACAGGGTGTGTATGAGCAGTTCTTC. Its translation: CSARGQGVYEQFF.

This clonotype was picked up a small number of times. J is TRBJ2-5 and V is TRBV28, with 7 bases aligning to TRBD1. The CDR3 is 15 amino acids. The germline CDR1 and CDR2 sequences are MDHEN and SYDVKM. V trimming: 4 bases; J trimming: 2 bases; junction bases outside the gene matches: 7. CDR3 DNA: TGTGCCAGCAGTTCACAGGGGACCGGTCAAGAGACCCAGTACTTC. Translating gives CASSSQGTGQETQYF.

CDR3 nucleotide sequence: TGTGCCACCAGTGCCGGCGAAGGGGGCAGGTACGAGCAGTACTTC. Translating gives CATSAGEGGRYEQYF. The chain carries TRBV24-1 and TRBJ2-7, with 7 bases that match TRBD1. Germline CDR1 KGHDR, CDR2 SFDVKD. Trimming removed 5 bases from V and 4 bases from J; junction bases left unmatched: 10. The CDR3 totals 15 residues.

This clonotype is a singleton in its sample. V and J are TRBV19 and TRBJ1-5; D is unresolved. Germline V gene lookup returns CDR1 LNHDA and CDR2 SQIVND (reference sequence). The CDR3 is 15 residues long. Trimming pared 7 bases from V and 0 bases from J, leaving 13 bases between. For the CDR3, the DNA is TGTGCCAGTAACGAGGGCAGGAATAGCAATCAGCCCCAGCATTTT. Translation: CASNEGRNSNQPQHF.

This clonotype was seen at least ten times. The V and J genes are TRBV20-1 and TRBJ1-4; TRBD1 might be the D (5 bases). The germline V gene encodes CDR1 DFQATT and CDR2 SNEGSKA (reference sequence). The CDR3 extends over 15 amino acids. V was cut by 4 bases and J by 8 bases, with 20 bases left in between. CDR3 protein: CSATNPSREREKLFF. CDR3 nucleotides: TGCAGTGCTACCAACCCTAGCAGGGAGCGGGAAAAACTGTTTTTT.

CDR3: CASSPRGQFYNEQFF. The CDR3 nucleotides read TGTGCCAGCAGCCCCCGAGGACAGTTCTACAATGAGCAGTTCTTC. V and J are TRBV11-1 and TRBJ2-1; the D gene is possibly TRBD1 (6 bases). The CDR3 covers 15 residues. The V end lost 5 bases, the J end lost 3 bases, and 14 bases lay between the germline ends. The V gene's germline CDR1 is SGHAT and CDR2 FQDESV (reference sequence).

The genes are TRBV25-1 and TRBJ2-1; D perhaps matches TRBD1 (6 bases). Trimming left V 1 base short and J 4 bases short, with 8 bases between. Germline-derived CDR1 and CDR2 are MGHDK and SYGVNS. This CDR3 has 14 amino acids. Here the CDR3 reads CASSELRGYNEQFF. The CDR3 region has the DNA TGTGCCAGCAGTGAATTAAGGGGGTACAATGAGCAGTTCTTC.

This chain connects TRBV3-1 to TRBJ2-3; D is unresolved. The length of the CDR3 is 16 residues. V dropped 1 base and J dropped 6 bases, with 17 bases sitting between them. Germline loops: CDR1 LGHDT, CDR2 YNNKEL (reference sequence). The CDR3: CASSQVGQHPRDTQYF. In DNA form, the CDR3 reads TGTGCCAGCAGCCAAGTGGGTCAACACCCGAGGGATACGCAGTATTTT.

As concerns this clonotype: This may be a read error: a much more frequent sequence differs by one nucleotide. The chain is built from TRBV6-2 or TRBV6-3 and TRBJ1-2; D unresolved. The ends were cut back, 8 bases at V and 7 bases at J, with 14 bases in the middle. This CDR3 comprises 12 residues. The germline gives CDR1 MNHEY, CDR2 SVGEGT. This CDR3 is CASGSNWGGYTF. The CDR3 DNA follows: TGTGCCAGCGGCTCCAACTGGGGTGGCTACACCTTC.

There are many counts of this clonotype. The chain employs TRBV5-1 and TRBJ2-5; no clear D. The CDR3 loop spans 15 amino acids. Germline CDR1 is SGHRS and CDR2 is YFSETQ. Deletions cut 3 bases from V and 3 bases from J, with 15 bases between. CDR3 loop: CASSSSATLKETQYF. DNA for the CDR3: TGCGCCAGCAGCTCCTCCGCGACTCTTAAAGAGACCCAGTACTTC. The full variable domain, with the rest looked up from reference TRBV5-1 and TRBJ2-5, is KAGVTQTPRYLIKTRGQQVTLSCSPISGHRSVSWYQQTPGQGLQFLFEYFSETQRNKGNFPGRFSGRQFSNSRSEMNVSTLELGDSALYLCASSSSATLKETQYFGPGTRLLVL.

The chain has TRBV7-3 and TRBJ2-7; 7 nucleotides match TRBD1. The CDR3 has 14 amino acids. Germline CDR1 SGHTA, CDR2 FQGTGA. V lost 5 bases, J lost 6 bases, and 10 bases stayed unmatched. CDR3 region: CASSPATGLLEQYF. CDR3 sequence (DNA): TGTGCCAGCAGCCCGGCGACAGGGTTGCTCGAGCAGTACTTC.

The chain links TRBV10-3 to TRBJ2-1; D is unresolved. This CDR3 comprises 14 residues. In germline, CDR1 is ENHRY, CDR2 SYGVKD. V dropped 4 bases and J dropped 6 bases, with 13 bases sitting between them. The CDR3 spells CAISVSIGTNEQFF. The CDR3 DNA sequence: TGTGCCATCAGTGTGTCGATAGGCACCAATGAGCAGTTCTTC.